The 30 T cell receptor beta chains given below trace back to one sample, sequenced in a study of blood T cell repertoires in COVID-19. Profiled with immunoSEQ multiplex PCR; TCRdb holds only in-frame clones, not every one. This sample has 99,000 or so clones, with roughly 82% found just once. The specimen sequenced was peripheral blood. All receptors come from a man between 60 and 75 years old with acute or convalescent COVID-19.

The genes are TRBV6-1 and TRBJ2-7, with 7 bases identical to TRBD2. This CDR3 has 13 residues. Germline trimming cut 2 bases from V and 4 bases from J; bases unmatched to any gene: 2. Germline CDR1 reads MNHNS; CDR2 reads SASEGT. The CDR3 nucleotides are TGTGCCAGCAGTGAATTGCGGGGGTACGAGCAGTACTTC. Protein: CASSELRGYEQYF.

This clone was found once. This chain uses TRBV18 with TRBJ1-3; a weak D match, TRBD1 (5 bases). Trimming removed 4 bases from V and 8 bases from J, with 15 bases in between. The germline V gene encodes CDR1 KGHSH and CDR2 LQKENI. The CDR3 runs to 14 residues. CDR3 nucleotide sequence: TGTGCCAGCTCACTACTACCGGGGGAACACACCATATATTTT. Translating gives CASSLLPGEHTIYF.

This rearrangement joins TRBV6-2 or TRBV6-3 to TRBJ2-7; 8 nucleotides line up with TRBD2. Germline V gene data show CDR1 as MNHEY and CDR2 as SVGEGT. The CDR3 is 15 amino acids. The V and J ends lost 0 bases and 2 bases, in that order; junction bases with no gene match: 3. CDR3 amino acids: CASSYSTSGTYEQYF. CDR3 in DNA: TGTGCCAGCAGTTACTCAACTAGCGGAACCTACGAGCAGTACTTC.

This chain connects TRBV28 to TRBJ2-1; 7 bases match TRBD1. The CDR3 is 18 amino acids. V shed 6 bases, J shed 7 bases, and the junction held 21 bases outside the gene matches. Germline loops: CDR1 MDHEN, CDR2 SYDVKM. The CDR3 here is CASSTPNSRDRKGNEQFF. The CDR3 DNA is TGTGCCAGCAGCACCCCCAACTCCCGGGACAGAAAAGGGAATGAGCAGTTCTTC.

The CDR3 sequence is CASSLAGPNTEAFF. DNA for the CDR3: TGCGCCAGCAGCTTGGCCGGTCCGAACACTGAAGCTTTCTTT. The chain couples TRBV5-1 to TRBJ1-1, with D uncertain. This CDR3 is 14 amino acids long. Trimming shortened V by 0 bases and J by 1 base, and 7 bases separated the two germline ends. Germline V gene lookup returns CDR1 SGHRS and CDR2 YFSETQ.

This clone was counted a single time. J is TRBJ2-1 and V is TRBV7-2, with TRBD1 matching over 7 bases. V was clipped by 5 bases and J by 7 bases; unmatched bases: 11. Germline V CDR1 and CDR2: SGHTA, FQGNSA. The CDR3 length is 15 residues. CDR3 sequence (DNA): TGTGCCAGCAGCGTTAGCAGGGGGAACGTAAATGAGCAGTTCTTC. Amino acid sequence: CASSVSRGNVNEQFF.

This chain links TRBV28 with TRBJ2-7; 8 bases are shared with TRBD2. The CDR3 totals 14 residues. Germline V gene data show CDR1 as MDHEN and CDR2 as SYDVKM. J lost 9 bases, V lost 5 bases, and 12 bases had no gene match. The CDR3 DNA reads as TGTGCCAGCAGTCCGCCTAGCGGGTTTCCGGGGCAGTACTTC. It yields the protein CASSPPSGFPGQYF.

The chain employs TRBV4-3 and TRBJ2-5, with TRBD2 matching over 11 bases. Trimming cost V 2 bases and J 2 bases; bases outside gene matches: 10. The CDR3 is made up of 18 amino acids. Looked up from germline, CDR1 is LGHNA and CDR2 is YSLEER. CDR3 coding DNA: TGCGCCAGCAGCCAATTCTTCCAATCTAGCGGGAGGCAAGAGACCCAGTACTTC. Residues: CASSQFFQSSGRQETQYF.

Here the CDR3 reads CASSLAIANYNEQFF. The CDR3 nucleotides read TGTGCCAGCAGCTTAGCCATAGCCAATTACAATGAGCAGTTCTTC. V and J are TRBV7-2 and TRBJ2-1, with D hard to call. Deletions cut 0 bases from V and 4 bases from J, with 10 bases between. The CDR3 spans 15 residues. The germline gives CDR1 SGHTA, CDR2 FQGNSA.

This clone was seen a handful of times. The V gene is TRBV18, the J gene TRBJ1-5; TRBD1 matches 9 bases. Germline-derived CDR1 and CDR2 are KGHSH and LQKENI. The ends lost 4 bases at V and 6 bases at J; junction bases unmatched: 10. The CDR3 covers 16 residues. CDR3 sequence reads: CASSLSTGQGRQPQHF. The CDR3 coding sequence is TGTGCCAGCTCACTCTCGACGGGACAGGGACGTCAGCCCCAGCATTTT.

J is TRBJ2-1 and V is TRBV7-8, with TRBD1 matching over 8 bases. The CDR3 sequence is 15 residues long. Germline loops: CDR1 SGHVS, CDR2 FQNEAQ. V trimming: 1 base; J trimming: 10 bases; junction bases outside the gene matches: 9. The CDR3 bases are TGTGCCAGCAGCTTAGGGCGGCCAGGGGGCGTCGAGCAGTTCTTC. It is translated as CASSLGRPGGVEQFF. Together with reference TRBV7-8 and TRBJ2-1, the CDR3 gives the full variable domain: GAGVSQSPRYKVAKRGQDVALRCDPISGHVSLFWYQQALGQGPEFLTYFQNEAQLDKSGLPSDRFFAERPEGSVSTLKIQRTQQEDSAVYLCASSLGRPGGVEQFFGPGTRLTVL.

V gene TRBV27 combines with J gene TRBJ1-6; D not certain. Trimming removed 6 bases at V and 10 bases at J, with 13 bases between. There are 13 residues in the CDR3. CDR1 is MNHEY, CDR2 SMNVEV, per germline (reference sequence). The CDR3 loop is CASSFTGASPLHF. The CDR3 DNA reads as TGTGCCAGCAGCTTTACGGGTGCCTCACCCCTCCACTTT.

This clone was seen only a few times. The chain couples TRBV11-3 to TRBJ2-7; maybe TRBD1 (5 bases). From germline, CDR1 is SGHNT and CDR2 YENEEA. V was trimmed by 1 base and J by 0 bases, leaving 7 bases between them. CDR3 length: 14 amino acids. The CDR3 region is CASSLVTGSYEQYF. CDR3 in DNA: TGTGCCAGCAGCTTAGTAACAGGCTCCTACGAGCAGTACTTC.

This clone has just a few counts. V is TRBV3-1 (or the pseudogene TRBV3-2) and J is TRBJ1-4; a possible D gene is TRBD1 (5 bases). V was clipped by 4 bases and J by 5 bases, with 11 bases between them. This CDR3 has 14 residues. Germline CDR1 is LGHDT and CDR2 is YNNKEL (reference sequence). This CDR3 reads CASSRTLRNEKLFF. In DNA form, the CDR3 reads TGTGCCAGCAGCCGGACATTGCGAAATGAAAAACTGTTTTTT.

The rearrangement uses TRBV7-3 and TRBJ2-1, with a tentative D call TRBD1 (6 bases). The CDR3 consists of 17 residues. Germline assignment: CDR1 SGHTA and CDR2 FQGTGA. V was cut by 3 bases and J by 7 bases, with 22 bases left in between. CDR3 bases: TGTGCCAGCAGCTTGCTTAATTCAGGGGCCGGTACAAATGAGCAGTTCTTC. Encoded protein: CASSLLNSGAGTNEQFF.

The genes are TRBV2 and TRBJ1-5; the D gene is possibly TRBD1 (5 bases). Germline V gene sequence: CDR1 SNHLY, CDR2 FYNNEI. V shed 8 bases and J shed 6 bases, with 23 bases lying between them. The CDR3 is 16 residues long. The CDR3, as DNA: TGTGCCAGCGGGAGGAGGGACGGGGGAAGTAGTCAGCCCCAGCATTTT. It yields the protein CASGRRDGGSSQPQHF.

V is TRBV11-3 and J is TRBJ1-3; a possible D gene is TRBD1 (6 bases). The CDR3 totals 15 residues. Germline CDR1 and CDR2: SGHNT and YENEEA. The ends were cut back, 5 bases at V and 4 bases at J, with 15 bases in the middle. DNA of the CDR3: TGTGCCAGCAGCCCCGGGGGGGCAGGCGGAAACACCATATATTTT. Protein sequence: CASSPGGAGGNTIYF.

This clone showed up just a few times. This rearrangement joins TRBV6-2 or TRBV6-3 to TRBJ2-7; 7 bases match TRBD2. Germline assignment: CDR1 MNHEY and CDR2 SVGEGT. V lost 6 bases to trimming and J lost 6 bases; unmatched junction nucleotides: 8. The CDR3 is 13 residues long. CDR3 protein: CASSLGRAFEQYF. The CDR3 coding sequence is TGTGCCAGCAGCCTGGGGAGGGCCTTCGAGCAGTACTTC.

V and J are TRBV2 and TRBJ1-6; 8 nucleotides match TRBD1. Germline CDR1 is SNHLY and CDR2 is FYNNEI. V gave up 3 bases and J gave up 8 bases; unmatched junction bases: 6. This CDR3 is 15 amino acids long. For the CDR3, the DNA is TGTGCCAGCAGTGATGTGACAGGGGTAGATTCACCCCTCCACTTT. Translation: CASSDVTGVDSPLHF.

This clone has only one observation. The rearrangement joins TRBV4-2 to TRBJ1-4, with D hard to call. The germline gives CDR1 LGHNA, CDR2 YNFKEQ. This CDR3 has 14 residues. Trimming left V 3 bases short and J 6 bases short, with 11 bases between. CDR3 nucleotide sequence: TGTGCCAGCAGCCAGGAGGGTTTCGATGAAAAACTGTTTTTT. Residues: CASSQEGFDEKLFF.

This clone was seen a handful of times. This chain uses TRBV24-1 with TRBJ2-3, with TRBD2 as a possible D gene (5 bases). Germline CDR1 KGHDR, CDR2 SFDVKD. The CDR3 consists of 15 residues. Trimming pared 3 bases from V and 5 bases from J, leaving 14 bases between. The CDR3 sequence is CATSDGLGYGDTQYF. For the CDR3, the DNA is TGTGCCACCAGTGATGGACTGGGCTACGGAGATACGCAGTATTTT.

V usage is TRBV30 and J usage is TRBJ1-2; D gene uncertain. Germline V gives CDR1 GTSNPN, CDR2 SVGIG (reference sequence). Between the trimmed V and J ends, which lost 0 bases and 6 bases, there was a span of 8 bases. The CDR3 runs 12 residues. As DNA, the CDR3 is TGTGCCTGGAGTGTATCCGGGGATGGCTACACCTTC. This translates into CAWSVSGDGYTF.

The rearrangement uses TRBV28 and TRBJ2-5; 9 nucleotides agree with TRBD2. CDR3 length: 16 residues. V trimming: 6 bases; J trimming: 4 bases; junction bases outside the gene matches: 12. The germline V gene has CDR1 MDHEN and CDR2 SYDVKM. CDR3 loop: CASSQPRGRAGETQYF. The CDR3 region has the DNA TGTGCCAGCAGCCAACCTCGCGGGAGGGCCGGAGAGACCCAGTACTTC.

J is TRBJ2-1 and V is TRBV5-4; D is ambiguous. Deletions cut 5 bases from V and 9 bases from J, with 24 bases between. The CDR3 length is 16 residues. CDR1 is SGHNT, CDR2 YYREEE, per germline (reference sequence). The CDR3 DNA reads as TGTGCCAGCAGACCCACCAATCACGGTTTCCTTGGTGAGCAGTTCTTC. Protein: CASRPTNHGFLGEQFF.

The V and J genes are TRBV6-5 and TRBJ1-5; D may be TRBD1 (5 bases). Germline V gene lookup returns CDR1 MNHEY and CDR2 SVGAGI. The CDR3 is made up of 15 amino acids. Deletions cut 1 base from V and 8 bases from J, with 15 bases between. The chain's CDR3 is CASSYFPRGMEPQHF. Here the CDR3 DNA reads TGTGCCAGCAGTTACTTCCCCCGGGGGATGGAGCCCCAGCATTTT.

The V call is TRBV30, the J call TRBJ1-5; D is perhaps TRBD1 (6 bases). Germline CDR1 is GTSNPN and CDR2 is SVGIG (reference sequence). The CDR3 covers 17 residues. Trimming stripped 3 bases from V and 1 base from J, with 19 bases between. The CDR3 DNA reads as TGTGCCTGGAGCCTAACTCCGGGGGGCGGGAGCAATCAGCCCCAGCATTTT. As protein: CAWSLTPGGGSNQPQHF.

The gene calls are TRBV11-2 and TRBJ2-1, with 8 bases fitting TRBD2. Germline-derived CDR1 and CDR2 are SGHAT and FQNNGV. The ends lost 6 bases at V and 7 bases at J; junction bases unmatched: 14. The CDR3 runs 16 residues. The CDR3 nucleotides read TGTGCCAGCAGTACCGGGGTAGCGGGGCCCGTTAATGAGCAGTTCTTC. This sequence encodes CASSTGVAGPVNEQFF.

The CDR3: CASSLGLVNTGELFF. Written as DNA, the CDR3 is TGCGCCAGCAGCTTGGGGCTTGTGAACACCGGGGAGCTGTTTTTT. The rearrangement links TRBV5-1 to TRBJ2-2; D unclear. The CDR3 is 15 residues long. The germline V gene has CDR1 SGHRS and CDR2 YFSETQ. Trimming took 0 bases from V and 1 from J, leaving 7 bases between them.

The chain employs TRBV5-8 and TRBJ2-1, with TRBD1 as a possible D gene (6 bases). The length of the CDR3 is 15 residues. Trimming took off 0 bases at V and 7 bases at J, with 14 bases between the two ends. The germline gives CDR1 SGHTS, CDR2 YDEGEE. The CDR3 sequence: CASSLGQGRWNEQFF. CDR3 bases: TGTGCCAGCAGCTTGGGTCAGGGGAGATGGAATGAGCAGTTCTTC.

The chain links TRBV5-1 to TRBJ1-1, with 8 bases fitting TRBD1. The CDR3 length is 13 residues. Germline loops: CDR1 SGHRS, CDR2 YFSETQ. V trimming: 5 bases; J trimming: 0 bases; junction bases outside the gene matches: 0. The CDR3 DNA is TGCGCCAGCAGACAGGGGGTGAACACTGAAGCTTTCTTT. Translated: CASRQGVNTEAFF.